This T cell receptor beta chain was captured in a study of control samples from healthy donors and cancer patients. Produced via immunoSEQ multiplex PCR; TCRdb's table is partial and in-frame only. The sample lists 130,000 or so clones, 88% occurring once. The V and J ends lost 5 bases and 12 bases respectively, with 23 bases between them. The CDR3 is 15 residues long. CDR1 SEHNR and CDR2 FQNEAQ come from the germline V gene (reference sequence). This clone is a singleton in its sample. Specimen: blood. The chain employs TRBV7-9 and TRBJ2-1, with D hard to call. The TCR originated in a man aged 45-65 years in good health. CDR3 DNA: TGTGCCAGCAGCCCATCCGGAACCCACTTAAGGGTGCAGTTCTTC. This codes for CASSPSGTHLRVQFF.